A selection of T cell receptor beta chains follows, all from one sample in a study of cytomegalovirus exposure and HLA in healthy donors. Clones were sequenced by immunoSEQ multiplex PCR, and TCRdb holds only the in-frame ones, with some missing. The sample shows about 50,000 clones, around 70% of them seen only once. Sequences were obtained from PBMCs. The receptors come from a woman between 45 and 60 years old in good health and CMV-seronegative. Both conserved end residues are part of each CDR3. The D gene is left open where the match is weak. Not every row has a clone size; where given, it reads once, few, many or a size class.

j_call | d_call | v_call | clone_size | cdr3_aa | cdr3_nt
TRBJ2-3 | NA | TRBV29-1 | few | CGARSMGPTDTQYF | TGCGGTGCCCGGTCGATGGGGCCCACAGATACGCAGTATTTT
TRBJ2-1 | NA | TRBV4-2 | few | CASSQASEDEQFF | TGTGCCAGCAGCCAAGCATCGGAGGATGAGCAGTTCTTC
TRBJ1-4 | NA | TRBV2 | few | CASGRGPNEKLFF | TGTGCCAGCGGTCGCGGGCCAAATGAAAAACTGTTTTTT
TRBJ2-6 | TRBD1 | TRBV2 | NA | CASMDRVGPGANVLTF | TGTGCCAGCATGGACAGGGTTGGGCCTGGGGCCAACGTCCTGACTTTC
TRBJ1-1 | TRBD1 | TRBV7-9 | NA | CASSLRGWGQGGAGTEAFF | TGTGCCAGCAGCTTAAGGGGTTGGGGACAGGGGGGAGCAGGGACTGAAGCTTTCTTT
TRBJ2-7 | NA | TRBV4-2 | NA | CASSQDLGYEQYF | TGTGCCAGCAGCCAAGATCTCGGGTACGAGCAGTACTTC
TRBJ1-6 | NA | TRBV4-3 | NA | CASSLRRVGATNSPLHF | TGCGCCAGCAGCCTCCGAAGGGTAGGGGCGACGAATTCACCCCTCCACTTT
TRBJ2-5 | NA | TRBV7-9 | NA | CASSLGVEGPTQYF | TGTGCCAGCAGCTTAGGGGTAGAGGGCCCGACCCAGTACTTC
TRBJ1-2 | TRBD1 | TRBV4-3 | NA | CASSATGQGRYGYTF | TGCGCCAGCAGCGCAACCGGACAGGGGAGGTATGGCTACACCTTC
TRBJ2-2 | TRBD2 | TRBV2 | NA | CASTSLAGLNTGELFF | TGTGCCAGCACCTCCCTAGCGGGCCTGAACACCGGGGAGCTGTTTTTT
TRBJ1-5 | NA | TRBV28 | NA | CASSLPTGTSGQPQHF | TGTGCCAGCAGTTTACCCACCGGGACATCTGGCCAGCCCCAGCATTTT
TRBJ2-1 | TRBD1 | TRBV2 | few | CASRPGQGWDEQFF | TGTGCCAGCAGGCCGGGACAGGGGTGGGATGAGCAGTTCTTC
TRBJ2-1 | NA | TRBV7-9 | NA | CASSGQGRQANEQFF | TGTGCCAGCAGCGGGCAGGGGCGTCAGGCCAATGAGCAGTTCTTC
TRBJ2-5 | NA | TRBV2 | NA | CASTRSTGQETQYF | TGTGCCAGCACAAGGTCGACAGGTCAAGAGACCCAGTACTTC
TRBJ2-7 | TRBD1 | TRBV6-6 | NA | CASRGGQDSDEQYF | TGTGCCAGCAGAGGCGGACAGGATTCGGACGAGCAGTACTTC
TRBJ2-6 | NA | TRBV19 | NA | CASTTLSSGANVLTF | TGTGCCAGTACTACGCTCTCCTCTGGGGCCAACGTCCTGACTTTC
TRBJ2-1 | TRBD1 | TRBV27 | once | CASSSRTGAYNEQFF | TGTGCCAGCAGTTCCCGGACAGGAGCCTACAATGAGCAGTTCTTC
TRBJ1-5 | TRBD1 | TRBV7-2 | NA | CASSPGTVTQPQHF | TGTGCCAGCAGCCCTGGGACAGTGACCCAGCCCCAGCATTTT
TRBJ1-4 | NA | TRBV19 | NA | CAALWGLNEKLFF | TGTGCCGCTCTATGGGGGCTGAATGAAAAACTGTTTTTT
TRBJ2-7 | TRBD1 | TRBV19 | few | CASRSGQGANEQYF | TGTGCCAGTAGGTCGGGACAGGGGGCGAACGAGCAGTACTTC
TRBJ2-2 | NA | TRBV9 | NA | CASSVSLGDTGELFF | TGTGCCAGCAGCGTTAGCCTAGGAGACACCGGGGAGCTGTTTTTT
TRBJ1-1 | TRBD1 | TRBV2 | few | CASSRDSTEAFF | TGTGCCAGCAGTCGGGACAGCACTGAAGCTTTCTTT
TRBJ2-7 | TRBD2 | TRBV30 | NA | CAWLLAGEGYEQYF | TGTGCCTGGTTACTAGCGGGAGAGGGGTACGAGCAGTACTTC
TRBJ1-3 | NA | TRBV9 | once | CASSGGGGLSGNTIYF | TGTGCCAGCAGCGGAGGGGGGGGATTATCGGGAAACACCATATATTTT
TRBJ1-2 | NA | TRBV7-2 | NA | CASSSRSRVGYTF | TGTGCCAGCAGCTCACGTAGCAGGGTAGGCTACACCTTC
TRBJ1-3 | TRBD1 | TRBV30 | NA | CAWEQGGGNTIYF | TGTGCCTGGGAACAGGGGGGTGGAAACACCATATATTTT
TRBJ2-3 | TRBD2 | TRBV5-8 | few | CASSLGGTSGSTDTQYF | TGTGCCAGCAGCTTGGGAGGGACTAGCGGGTCCACAGATACGCAGTATTTT
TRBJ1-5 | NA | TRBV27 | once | CASSPGWAQPQHF | TGTGCCAGCAGTCCAGGTTGGGCTCAGCCCCAGCATTTT
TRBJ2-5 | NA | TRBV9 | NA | CASSVIEYQETQYF | TGTGCCAGCAGCGTTATTGAGTACCAAGAGACCCAGTACTTC
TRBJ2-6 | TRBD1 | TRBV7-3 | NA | CASSNPGTGDPGANVLTF | TGTGCCAGCAGCAATCCCGGGACAGGGGATCCTGGGGCCAACGTCCTGACTTTC
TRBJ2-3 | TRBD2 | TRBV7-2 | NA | CASSTGTSEADTQYF | TGTGCCAGCAGCACCGGGACTAGTGAGGCAGATACGCAGTATTTT
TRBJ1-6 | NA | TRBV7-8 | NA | CASSKDRRNSPLHF | TGTGCCAGCAGCAAAGACAGGAGAAATTCACCCCTCCACTTT
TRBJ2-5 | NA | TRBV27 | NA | CASGRRPGETQYF | TGTGCCAGCGGCCGGCGGCCGGGGGAGACCCAGTACTTC